This TCR beta chain is from a study of early T cells in non-severe SARS-CoV-2 infection. Study-wide context: Alpha and beta chains were unpaired, from unsorted whole-blood bulk RNA. Broader study findings: Private and CD4 specificities were missed by VDJdb matching, skewed to anti-spike CD8.

V was shortened by 2 bases and J by 6 bases, with 11 bases between the two germline ends. The CDR3 sequence is 14 residues long. This clonotype was detected ten times or more. The antigen is not known. Attached unique molecular identifiers marked individual cDNA molecules. TCRdb re-derived calls from the 5' RACE reads in MiXCR, one entry per CDR3 protein. The table has 27,000 or so distinct CDR3 sequences, about 4% seen once; the top ten hold over 10%. The V call is TRBV12-3 or TRBV12-4, the J call TRBJ1-5, with D maybe TRBD1 (6 bases). Material for sequencing was whole blood. The receptor was derived from an adult who was a healthcare worker with PCR-confirmed SARS-CoV-2 infection or an uninfected control (not recorded which). The DNA of the CDR3 is TGTGCCAGCAGTTTAATGCAGGGGAGTCAGCCCCAGCATTTT. It yields the protein CASSLMQGSQPQHF.